The subject of this entry is one T cell receptor beta chain. Its matching antigen is unknown. This record comes from a study of T-cell reconstitution after alpha-beta-depleted transplantation in children. V lost 1 base to trimming and J lost 2 bases; unmatched junction nucleotides: 15. The germline gives CDR1 SGHRS, CDR2 YFSETQ. CDR3 length: 20 residues. Study results and limitations: The study traced high day-60 TCRbeta diversity in some patients to surviving recipient T cells and thymic progenitors. At around two months after transplant, the alpha-beta T cells were reportedly derived from several hundred expanded clones that came from non-depleted graft cells.

Preparation of the TCRbeta library involved a method that used unique molecular identifiers. TCRdb ran MiXCR on the PCR reads and lists one entry per CDR3 protein. The repertoire holds 700,000 to 850,000 distinct CDR3 sequences, with less than 20% as singletons. The genes are TRBV5-1 and TRBJ2-1; 10 nucleotides match TRBD2. The clonotype was recovered from a male patient aged 10 to 17 who had a stem cell transplant for acute lymphoblastic leukemia, so the T cells may come from the graft donor. The sample was PBMCs, mostly from graft donor cells, taken 360 days after TCRalphabeta/CD19-depleted stem cell transplant. DNA for the CDR3: TGCGCCAGCAGCTTGCTGAGCGGGAGGGCTACCCTTAGGACCTACAATGAGCAGTTCTTC. Translated: CASSLLSGRATLRTYNEQFF.